The 9 T cell receptor beta chains below all came from one sample that was sequenced in a study of glioma-infiltrating T cells. The iRepertoire nested amplicon-rescue multiplex PCR amplified TCR alpha and beta CDR3s from RNA. One entry per CDR3 protein results from TCRdb running MiXCR on the multiplex PCR reads. The sample has more than 300,000 distinct CDR3 sequences; 35% to 45% are singletons. Source material: glioma tissue, nonneoplastic brain tissue, or PBMCs (not recorded which). All receptors derive from a human donor with low-grade glioma or glioblastoma, undergoing nonglioma brain surgery, or in good health (not recorded which).

V and J are TRBV29-1 and TRBJ1-1; unclear D gene. CDR1 SQVTM and CDR2 ANQGSEA come from the germline V gene. CDR3 length: 12 residues. Trimming took off 5 bases at V and 2 bases at J, with 9 bases between the two ends. Written as DNA, the CDR3 is TGCAGCGTTCGCGGCAGAAACACTGAAGCTTTCTTT. The encoded protein is CSVRGRNTEAFF.

This sequence joins TRBV20-1 and TRBJ2-7; 10 nucleotides match TRBD2. V shed 0 bases and J 0 bases; nucleotides not matched to a gene: 5. The V gene's germline CDR1 is DFQATT and CDR2 SNEGSKA (reference sequence). CDR3 length equals 16 residues. CDR3 bases: TGCAGTGCTAGAGATTCTCGGACTAGCGGCTCCTACGAGCAGTACTTC. Translating gives CSARDSRTSGSYEQYF.

Only a few counts were recorded for this clonotype. This sequence joins TRBV7-8 and TRBJ2-3; 11 bases fit TRBD1. This CDR3 has 16 residues. With 4 bases clipped from V and 3 bases from J, the junction kept 6 bases outside the gene matches. Germline V gene sequence: CDR1 SGHVS, CDR2 FQNEAQ. The CDR3 DNA reads TGTGCCAGCAGCTCCCGGACAGGGGGCTGGACAGATACGCAGTATTTT. This sequence encodes CASSSRTGGWTDTQYF. Together with reference TRBV7-8 and TRBJ2-3, the CDR3 gives the full variable domain: GAGVSQSPRYKVAKRGQDVALRCDPISGHVSLFWYQQALGQGPEFLTYFQNEAQLDKSGLPSDRFFAERPEGSVSTLKIQRTQQEDSAVYLCASSSRTGGWTDTQYFGPGTRLTVL.

There are a few counts of this clonotype. The genes are TRBV2 and TRBJ2-3; D remains unclear. CDR1 and CDR2 from the germline V gene are SNHLY and FYNNEI. The CDR3 covers 13 residues. V lost 6 bases to trimming and J lost 2 bases, with 9 bases between them. This CDR3 is CASSGRITDTQYF. The CDR3 DNA follows: TGTGCCAGCAGCGGTCGGATCACAGATACGCAGTATTTT.

For this clonotype: This may be a read error, as it is one base from a much larger clone. The gene calls are TRBV20-1 and TRBJ2-1; TRBD2 agrees at 10 bases. V was clipped by 3 bases and J by 7 bases; unmatched bases: 6. The CDR3 sequence is 14 residues long. The germline CDR1 and CDR2 sequences are DFQATT and SNEGSKA (reference sequence). CDR3 loop: CSASTGAGGNEQFF. CDR3 in DNA: TGCAGTGCTAGCACTGGAGCGGGGGGGAATGAGCAGTTCTTC.

The rearrangement links TRBV10-3 to TRBJ2-3; 7 bases match TRBD1. The germline CDR1 and CDR2 sequences are ENHRY and SYGVKD. V lost 2 bases, J lost 4 bases, and 18 bases stayed unmatched. The CDR3 runs 19 residues. The CDR3 nucleotides are TGTGCCATCAGTGAGGTTTACGGGACAGACAGTCTAAGGGCAGATACGCAGTATTTT. It is translated as CAISEVYGTDSLRADTQYF.

This clonotype appeared many times. J is TRBJ1-1 and V is TRBV7-2; no firm D call. Germline values: CDR1 SGHTA, CDR2 FQGNSA. V lost 2 bases, J lost 0 bases, and 4 bases lay in between. CDR3 length: 13 residues. This CDR3 is CASSLLMNTEAFF. The CDR3 bases are TGTGCCAGCAGCTTACTCATGAACACTGAAGCTTTCTTT. The full variable domain, with the rest looked up from reference TRBV7-2 and TRBJ1-1, is GAGVSQSPSNKVTEKGKDVELRCDPISGHTALYWYRQSLGQGLEFLIYFQGNSAPDKSGLPSDRFSAERTGGSVSTLTIQRTQQEDSAVYLCASSLLMNTEAFFGQGTRLTVV.

This clonotype showed up many times. The V call is TRBV25-1, the J call TRBJ1-1; D gene ambiguous. The V end lost 6 bases, the J end lost 4 bases, and 15 bases lay between the germline ends. The CDR3 is made up of 14 amino acids. Germline lookup yields CDR1 MGHDK and CDR2 SYGVNS. The CDR3 sequence: CASRLSGEGTEAFF. The CDR3 DNA reads TGTGCCAGCAGATTGAGTGGTGAAGGCACTGAAGCTTTCTTT.

V is TRBV7-2 and J is TRBJ1-2; D gene ambiguous. V was shortened by 5 bases and J by 8 bases, with 12 bases between the two germline ends. The CDR3 consists of 12 residues. The germline V gene encodes CDR1 SGHTA and CDR2 FQGNSA. The DNA for the CDR3 is TGTGCCAGCAGCATAGGGCGGGTCGGCTACACCTTC. It is translated as CASSIGRVGYTF. The variable domain in full, completed from reference TRBV7-2 and TRBJ1-2, reads GAGVSQSPSNKVTEKGKDVELRCDPISGHTALYWYRQSLGQGLEFLIYFQGNSAPDKSGLPSDRFSAERTGGSVSTLTIQRTQQEDSAVYLCASSIGRVGYTFGSGTRLTVV.